Shown below are 7 T cell receptor beta chains from a single sample sequenced in a study of radiation and T cells in renal cell carcinoma. Sequenced by immunoSEQ multiplex PCR; TCRdb stores in-frame clones only, minus some. The sample lists about 130,000 clones; about 88% were seen once. Time point denoted: baseline pretreatment blood. The treatment denotes: 15 Gy SBRT to primary tumor, nephrectomy 4 weeks later. The sequencing used blood, collected from a patient whose treatment included radiotherapy and nephrectomy. The receptors here all came from a woman in her fifties or sixties with renal cell carcinoma.

The chain joins TRBV15 to TRBJ1-2; TRBD1 is a possible D gene (5 bases). The CDR3 loop spans 13 amino acids. Germline values: CDR1 LNHNV, CDR2 YYDKDF (reference sequence). Trimming stripped 4 bases from V and 6 bases from J, with 12 bases between. CDR3 coding DNA: TGTGCCACCAGCACCAATGGGGGGAATGGCTACACCTTC. It translates to CATSTNGGNGYTF. Based on the CDR3 plus reference TRBV15 and TRBJ1-2, the full variable domain is DAMVIQNPRYQVTQFGKPVTLSCSQTLNHNVMYWYQQKSSQAPKLLFHYYDKDFNNEADTPDNFQSRRPNTSFCFLDIRSPGLGDTAMYLCATSTNGGNGYTFGSGTRLTVV.

This clone came up a few times. This chain joins TRBV4-1 and TRBJ2-3, with 12 bases fitting TRBD2. Trimming took 1 base from V and 7 from J; bases not matched to a gene: 6. The germline V gene has CDR1 MGHRA and CDR2 YSYEKL. CDR3 length equals 16 residues. For the CDR3, the DNA is TGCGCCAGCAGCCAAGTATCTAGCGGGGGGGCACATACGCAGTATTTT. It translates to CASSQVSSGGAHTQYF.

The genes are TRBV5-6 and TRBJ1-2; 9 bases are shared with TRBD1. J lost 8 bases, V lost 4 bases, and 9 bases had no gene match. The CDR3 runs 14 residues. Per the germline V gene, CDR1 is SGHDT and CDR2 is YYEEEE. CDR3 region: CASSVRRTGEGYTF. DNA for the CDR3: TGTGCCAGCAGCGTCCGAAGGACAGGGGAAGGCTACACCTTC.

This clone showed up just once. This chain joins TRBV7-9 and TRBJ2-7; unclear D gene. Trimming took off 1 base at V and 7 bases at J, with 5 bases between the two ends. This CDR3 has 11 residues. CDR1 is SEHNR and CDR2 is FQNEAQ in the germline V gene (reference sequence). This chain's CDR3 is CASSLDQEQYF. The CDR3 nucleotides read TGTGCCAGCAGCTTAGATCAAGAGCAGTACTTC.

V and J are TRBV6-6 and TRBJ2-7, with 7 bases aligning to TRBD1. CDR1 and CDR2 (germline): MNHNY, SVGAGI (reference sequence). The V and J ends lost 5 bases and 3 bases, in that order; junction bases with no gene match: 4. CDR3 length equals 13 residues. For the CDR3, the DNA is TGTGCCAGCAGTCGGGACAGCAACTACGAGCAGTACTTC. Protein sequence: CASSRDSNYEQYF.

V usage is TRBV5-8 and J usage is TRBJ1-5; D unresolved. This CDR3 contains 15 residues. Germline CDR1 and CDR2: SGHTS and YDEGEE. Trimming took off 0 bases at V and 1 base at J, with 8 bases between the two ends. The CDR3 loop is CASSLVAGSNQPQHF. The CDR3 bases are TGTGCCAGCAGCTTGGTCGCGGGAAGCAATCAGCCCCAGCATTTT.

The V and J genes are TRBV29-1 and TRBJ2-3, with 15 bases identical to TRBD2. The CDR3 has 15 amino acids. The V and J ends lost 4 bases and 5 bases, in that order; junction bases with no gene match: 4. Germline-derived CDR1 and CDR2 are SQVTM and ANQGSEA. The CDR3 here is CSVVGLAGGQDTQYF. CDR3 sequence (DNA): TGCAGCGTTGTAGGACTAGCGGGGGGGCAAGATACGCAGTATTTT.